This TCR beta chain is from a study of identical twins. General study findings and limits: A cross-sectional statistical analysis, not follow-up of the same donors, supported the conclusions. Out-of-frame beta chain sequences displayed weaker excess sharing between twins. Monozygotic twin pairs showed more out-of-frame TCR alpha sharing than models estimated.

The cDNA had a unique molecular identifier and a template-switch universal primer site. One entry per CDR3 protein results from TCRdb running MiXCR on the 5' RACE reads. Altogether some 1,600,000 distinct CDR3 sequences are present, about 30% being singletons, with the ten largest covering about 0.27%. This clonotype was seen only a few times. Its matching antigen is unknown. Germline lookup yields CDR1 SNHLY and CDR2 FYNNEI. The CDR3 extends over 13 amino acids. The sequenced sample consisted of cord blood. The source of this sequence is a newborn girl in good health. The V call is TRBV2, the J call TRBJ2-7; tentatively, D is TRBD1 or TRBD2 (5 bases each). The last part of the DNA fits TRBJ2-5 better; the J call may be wrong. The CDR3 loop reads CASNGKGLETQYF. As DNA, the CDR3 is TGTGCCAGCAACGGGAAGGGGCTGGAGACCCAGTACTTC.